These 30 T cell receptor beta chains were sequenced from one sample in a study of T-cell memory formation after mild COVID-19. From the 5' RACE reads, TCRdb called clonotypes with MiXCR, one entry per CDR3 protein. The profile shows about 100,000 distinct CDR3 sequences, approximately 12% of them singletons. The sequenced material came from PBMCs or a T cell subset sorted from them (not recorded which). Receptor source: a man aged 18-30 years who had mild COVID-19 (a few samples of this study predate the infection). Cell type and time point are not known.

The gene calls are TRBV28 and TRBJ1-1; 8 nucleotides line up with TRBD1. Germline CDR1 reads MDHEN; CDR2 reads SYDVKM. Trimming removed 6 bases from V and 4 bases from J; junction bases left unmatched: 7. The CDR3 is 14 amino acids. The CDR3 loop is CASRETDRGTEAFF. The CDR3 coding sequence is TGTGCCAGCAGAGAAACCGACAGGGGCACTGAAGCTTTCTTT. Full variable domain (remainder filled in from reference TRBV28 and TRBJ1-1): DVKVTQSSRYLVKRTGEKVFLECVQDMDHENMFWYRQDPGLGLRLIYFSYDVKMKEKGDIPEGYSVSREKKERFSLILESASTNQTSMYLCASRETDRGTEAFFGQGTRLTVV.

The chain employs TRBV27 and TRBJ2-3; a weak D match, TRBD1 (5 bases). The CDR3 extends over 15 amino acids. The V end was cut by 1 base, the J end by 2 bases, with 10 bases between. Per germline, CDR1 MNHEY and CDR2 SMNVEV (reference sequence). This CDR3 is CASSLYQGFTDTQYF. CDR3 sequence (DNA): TGTGCCAGCAGTTTATATCAGGGTTTCACAGATACGCAGTATTTT.

This clonotype appeared a few times. The gene calls are TRBV7-8 and TRBJ2-5, with a tentative D call TRBD1 (5 bases). The CDR3 extends over 19 amino acids. Deletions cut 3 bases from V and 3 bases from J, with 26 bases between. The germline V gene has CDR1 SGHVS and CDR2 FQNEAQ. The CDR3 bases are TGTGCCAGCAGCTTCAGAACTTACCCTATCAAAGTCAGGGAAGAGACCCAGTACTTC. Amino acid sequence: CASSFRTYPIKVREETQYF. Using reference TRBV7-8 and TRBJ2-5 for the parts outside the CDR3, the full variable domain is GAGVSQSPRYKVAKRGQDVALRCDPISGHVSLFWYQQALGQGPEFLTYFQNEAQLDKSGLPSDRFFAERPEGSVSTLKIQRTQQEDSAVYLCASSFRTYPIKVREETQYFGPGTRLLVL.

This rearrangement joins TRBV6-6 to TRBJ2-6; TRBD1 is a possible D gene (6 bases). The CDR3 sequence is 13 residues long. The V end lost 4 bases, the J end lost 9 bases, and 10 bases lay between the germline ends. Per germline, CDR1 MNHNY and CDR2 SVGAGI (reference sequence). The CDR3, as DNA: TGTGCCAGCAGTTTGACAGGAGTCAACGTCCTGACTTTC. It is translated as CASSLTGVNVLTF.

This clonotype was detected a few times. The chain couples TRBV2 to TRBJ2-2, with 14 bases fitting TRBD2. Germline CDR1 and CDR2: SNHLY and FYNNEI. The V and J ends lost 5 bases and 4 bases, in that order; junction bases with no gene match: 12. The CDR3 is made up of 19 amino acids. The CDR3 reads CASSSTGTSGGYITGELFF. The DNA of the CDR3 is TGTGCCAGCAGTTCCACCGGGACTAGCGGGGGTTATATCACCGGGGAGCTGTTTTTT.

The CDR3 DNA sequence: TGCAGCATTTGTGCCGAGGGTGATCTGGGGGCCGGAGAGCAGTACGTC. Translated: CSICAEGDLGAGEQYV. This chain joins TRBV29-1 and TRBJ2-7, with a possible D match to TRBD1 (6 bases). The CDR3 runs 16 residues. Germline CDR1 SQVTM, CDR2 ANQGSEA. Trimming pared 8 bases from V and 7 bases from J, leaving 30 bases between.

The rearrangement uses TRBV20-1 and TRBJ1-6; D is perhaps TRBD1 (5 bases). The CDR3 is 16 residues long. Between the trimmed V and J ends, which lost 0 bases and 7 bases, there was a span of 16 bases. Per germline, CDR1 DFQATT and CDR2 SNEGSKA (reference sequence). The CDR3 sequence is CSAREGRNLWNSPLHF. The DNA for the CDR3 is TGCAGTGCTAGAGAGGGACGAAACCTTTGGAATTCACCCCTCCACTTT.

The genes are TRBV9 and TRBJ1-5, with D possibly matching TRBD1 (6 bases). V was pared by 8 bases and J by 6 bases, with 21 bases between. CDR1 and CDR2 from the germline V gene are SGDLS and YYNGEE. CDR3 length: 15 amino acids. DNA for the CDR3: TGTGCCAGACATGGCGGGACCTACAGGGTTCAGCCCCAGCATTTT. Its translation is CARHGGTYRVQPQHF. The variable domain in full, with the rest retrieved from reference TRBV9 and TRBJ1-5, is DSGVTQTPKHLITATGQRVTLRCSPRSGDLSVYWYQQSLDQGLQFLIQYYNGEERAKGNILERFSAQQFPDLHSELNLSSLELGDSALYFCARHGGTYRVQPQHFGDGTRLSIL.

V is TRBV5-1 and J is TRBJ2-2; perhaps TRBD1 as D (7 bases). The V gene lost 1 base and the J gene lost 6 bases, with 16 bases spanning the gap. The germline gives CDR1 SGHRS, CDR2 YFSETQ. This CDR3 comprises 16 residues. The CDR3 sequence: CASSLSQGGAAGELFF. The DNA of the CDR3 is TGCGCCAGCAGCTTGAGCCAGGGGGGAGCTGCCGGGGAGCTGTTTTTT.

This rearrangement joins TRBV6-2 or TRBV6-3 to TRBJ1-2, with D unresolved. V shed 6 bases and J shed 0 bases, with 11 bases lying between them. This CDR3 has 14 residues. Germline V gene sequence: CDR1 MNHEY, CDR2 SVGEGT. As DNA, the CDR3 is TGTGCCAGCAGGCGAGGACGGACTAACTATGGCTACACCTTC. Its protein is CASRRGRTNYGYTF.

This clonotype was counted at least ten times. V is TRBV27 and J is TRBJ1-5; the match to TRBD1 covers 9 bases. Germline assignment: CDR1 MNHEY and CDR2 SMNVEV (reference sequence). V lost 0 bases to trimming and J lost 6 bases; unmatched junction nucleotides: 3. This CDR3 spans 15 amino acids. The CDR3 spells CASSLSGTGIQPQHF. The CDR3 DNA reads as TGTGCCAGCAGTTTATCAGGGACAGGGATTCAGCCCCAGCATTTT.

This clonotype occurred once. The chain links TRBV5-5 to TRBJ1-6; D call uncertain. Trimming took 1 base from V and 0 from J, leaving 14 bases between them. Germline lookup yields CDR1 SGHKS and CDR2 YYEKEE (reference sequence). The CDR3 has 18 amino acids. The CDR3 region is CASSLYVQQSSYNSPLHF. DNA for the CDR3: TGTGCCAGCAGCTTGTATGTCCAGCAAAGCTCCTATAATTCACCCCTCCACTTT.

This chain joins TRBV7-9 and TRBJ2-2; unclear D gene. The germline CDR1 and CDR2 sequences are SEHNR and FQNEAQ (reference sequence). Trimming took off 3 bases at V and 1 base at J, with 6 bases between the two ends. This CDR3 is 14 amino acids long. The CDR3, as DNA: TGTGCCAGCAGCTTCTCCAGGAACACCGGGGAGCTGTTTTTT. It is translated as CASSFSRNTGELFF.

In its sample, this clonotype is medium-sized. V usage is TRBV6-5 and J usage is TRBJ2-7, with D unclear. The CDR3 has 13 residues. V lost 4 bases, J lost 6 bases, and 13 bases lay in between. Germline-derived CDR1 and CDR2 are MNHEY and SVGAGI. The CDR3 sequence is CASSSFPRSEQYV. The CDR3, as DNA: TGTGCCAGCAGTTCCTTTCCCCGCAGCGAGCAGTACGTC.

The chain has TRBV9 and TRBJ2-2; 8 bases map to TRBD1. The CDR3 extends over 16 amino acids. The trim removed 0 bases at V and 5 bases at J, leaving 6 bases unmatched. Germline CDR1 reads SGDLS; CDR2 reads YYNGEE. CDR3 sequence (DNA): TGTGCCAGCAGCGTAGACGGGGACAGGTATACCGGGGAGCTGTTTTTT. Translation gives CASSVDGDRYTGELFF.

The rearrangement uses TRBV19 and TRBJ2-3; possibly TRBD1 for D (6 bases). This CDR3 comprises 17 residues. V lost 3 bases, J lost 2 bases, and 18 bases lay in between. The V gene's germline CDR1 is LNHDA and CDR2 SQIVND (reference sequence). CDR3 bases: TGTGCCAGTAGTATGTTCGGCAGGGGTCCAACCACAGATACGCAGTATTTT. This encodes CASSMFGRGPTTDTQYF.

The table lists this clonotype with many counts. The chain combines TRBV29-1 with TRBJ2-3, with 7 bases identical to TRBD1. The V gene end was trimmed by 3 bases and the J gene end by 4 bases; junction bases not matched to a gene: 7. Looked up from germline, CDR1 is SQVTM and CDR2 is ANQGSEA. This CDR3 comprises 14 residues. CDR3 DNA sequence: TGCAGCGTTGACAGGGGGTTCGGGTCAGATACGCAGTATTTT. It codes for CSVDRGFGSDTQYF.

This clonotype was detected a few times. The chain carries TRBV29-1 and TRBJ2-2, with D maybe TRBD2 (6 bases). Per the germline V gene, CDR1 is SQVTM and CDR2 is ANQGSEA. The CDR3 is made up of 12 amino acids. Trimming took 4 bases from V and 6 from J, leaving 9 bases between them. DNA for the CDR3: TGCAGCGTTGTGGAGGGATCCGGGGAGCTGTTTTTT. Protein: CSVVEGSGELFF.

This clonotype has a count of ten or more. The chain has TRBV6-5 and TRBJ2-2; D uncertain. V lost 5 bases and J 6 bases, leaving 10 bases between the germline ends. There are 13 residues in the CDR3. The germline gives CDR1 MNHEY, CDR2 SVGAGI. The DNA for the CDR3 is TGTGCCAGCAGTATTAGTCGGGCCGGGGAGCTGTTTTTT. It codes for CASSISRAGELFF.

The chain has TRBV12-3 or TRBV12-4 and TRBJ2-5; TRBD2 aligns across 7 bases. Germline trimming cut 6 bases from V and 5 bases from J; bases unmatched to any gene: 6. This CDR3 comprises 13 residues. This chain's CDR3 is CASSLGGKETQYF. The DNA for the CDR3 is TGTGCCAGCAGCCTCGGGGGGAAGGAGACCCAGTACTTC.

The sample holds a few counts of this clonotype. V gene TRBV6-2 or TRBV6-3 combines with J gene TRBJ2-3; 9 positions agree with TRBD2. Germline V gene sequence: CDR1 MNHEY, CDR2 SVGEGT. This CDR3 contains 14 residues. Trimming removed 2 bases from V and 10 bases from J; junction bases left unmatched: 7. The CDR3 region has the DNA TGTGCCAGCAGTTACGGGACTAGCTTCGCGGCGCAGTATTTT. Its protein is CASSYGTSFAAQYF.

The chain carries TRBV7-9 and TRBJ2-4; D gene uncertain. The ends were cut back, 2 bases at V and 2 bases at J, with 10 bases in the middle. The CDR3 extends over 15 amino acids. CDR1 is SEHNR, CDR2 FQNEAQ, per germline (reference sequence). CDR3 residues: CASSLLGLPKNIQYF. CDR3 DNA sequence: TGTGCCAGCAGCTTATTAGGCCTCCCCAAAAACATTCAGTACTTC.

V and J are TRBV5-8 and TRBJ2-2; D is unclear. The germline V gene encodes CDR1 SGHTS and CDR2 YDEGEE. The CDR3 contains 16 residues. Trimming removed 3 bases at V and 7 bases at J, with 19 bases between. CDR3 nucleotide sequence: TGTGCCAGCAGCTCCACTGGAGCGCTGGTTAACGGGGAGCTGTTTTTT. Translating gives CASSSTGALVNGELFF.

The CDR3 loop reads CASSLVTSGGVNEQFF. CDR3 bases: TGTGCCAGCAGCTTAGTTACTAGCGGGGGTGTTAATGAGCAGTTCTTC. The genes are TRBV7-4 and TRBJ2-1; 11 bases are a match to TRBD2. Trimming removed 1 base from V and 7 bases from J; junction bases left unmatched: 6. CDR3 length: 16 residues. Germline V gives CDR1 SGHVT, CDR2 SQSDAQ.

The chain combines TRBV10-3 with TRBJ2-2, with 9 bases identical to TRBD1. The CDR3 totals 15 residues. The V segment lost 9 bases and the J segment 11 bases; nucleotides outside the gene matches: 16. CDR1 and CDR2 from the germline V gene are ENHRY and SYGVKD. This chain's CDR3 is CAIDSPGQGTNELFF. In DNA, the CDR3 is TGTGCCATAGACAGCCCGGGACAGGGAACGAACGAGCTGTTTTTT.

A few counts support this clonotype. V usage is TRBV5-1 and J usage is TRBJ2-3; D not resolved. The CDR3 totals 14 residues. Germline V gene lookup returns CDR1 SGHRS and CDR2 YFSETQ. V was cut by 0 bases and J by 0 bases, with 5 bases left in between. For the CDR3, the DNA is TGCGCCAGCAGCTTGGCGATTAGCACAGATACGCAGTATTTT. It codes for CASSLAISTDTQYF.

The chain joins TRBV6-5 to TRBJ1-2; 7 bases line up with TRBD1. Trimming removed 6 bases from V and 4 bases from J; junction bases left unmatched: 5. This CDR3 spans 13 amino acids. The germline V gene encodes CDR1 MNHEY and CDR2 SVGAGI. CDR3 region: CASRYGTAYGYTF. In DNA form, the CDR3 reads TGTGCCAGCAGATATGGGACAGCCTATGGCTACACCTTC.

In this sample, this clonotype turned up many times. V usage is TRBV10-2 and J usage is TRBJ2-1; D remains unclear. The V end was cut by 4 bases, the J end by 9 bases, with 10 bases between. CDR1 is WSHSY and CDR2 is SAAADI in the germline V gene. The CDR3 sequence is 12 residues long. The CDR3 loop is CASSAGYVEQFF. Here the CDR3 DNA reads TGCGCCAGCAGTGCTGGTTATGTTGAGCAGTTCTTC.

The table lists this clonotype with a few counts. The rearrangement uses TRBV7-2 and TRBJ2-5; 11 positions match TRBD1. The V and J ends lost 4 bases and 5 bases, in that order; junction bases with no gene match: 6. The CDR3 runs to 15 residues. The germline CDR1 and CDR2 sequences are SGHTA and FQGNSA. The CDR3 is CASSSGQGAGETQYF. The CDR3 region has the DNA TGTGCCAGCAGCTCCGGACAGGGGGCAGGGGAGACCCAGTACTTC.

This chain links TRBV6-5 with TRBJ1-1, with 7 bases lining up with TRBD1. CDR3 size: 17 residues. V trimming: 1 base; J trimming: 2 bases; junction bases outside the gene matches: 10. CDR1 and CDR2 from the germline V gene are MNHEY and SVGAGI. The DNA for the CDR3 is TGTGCCAGCAGTTACTACTCCTTGGGACAGCCAAACACTGAAGCTTTCTTT. This codes for CASSYYSLGQPNTEAFF.